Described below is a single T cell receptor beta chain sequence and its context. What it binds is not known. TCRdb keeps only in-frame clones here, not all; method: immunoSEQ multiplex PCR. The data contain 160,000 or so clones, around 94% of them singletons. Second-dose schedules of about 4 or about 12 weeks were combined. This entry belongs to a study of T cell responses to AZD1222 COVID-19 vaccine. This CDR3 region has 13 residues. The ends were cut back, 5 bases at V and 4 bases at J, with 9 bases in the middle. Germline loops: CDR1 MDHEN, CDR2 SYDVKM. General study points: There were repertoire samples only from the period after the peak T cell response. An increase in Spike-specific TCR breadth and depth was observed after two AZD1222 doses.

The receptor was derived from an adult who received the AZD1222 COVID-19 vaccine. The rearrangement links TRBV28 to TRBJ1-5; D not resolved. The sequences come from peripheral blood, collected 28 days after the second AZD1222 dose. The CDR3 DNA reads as TGTGCCAGCAGTCTGGACGGGAATCAGCCCCAGCATTTT. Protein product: CASSLDGNQPQHF.